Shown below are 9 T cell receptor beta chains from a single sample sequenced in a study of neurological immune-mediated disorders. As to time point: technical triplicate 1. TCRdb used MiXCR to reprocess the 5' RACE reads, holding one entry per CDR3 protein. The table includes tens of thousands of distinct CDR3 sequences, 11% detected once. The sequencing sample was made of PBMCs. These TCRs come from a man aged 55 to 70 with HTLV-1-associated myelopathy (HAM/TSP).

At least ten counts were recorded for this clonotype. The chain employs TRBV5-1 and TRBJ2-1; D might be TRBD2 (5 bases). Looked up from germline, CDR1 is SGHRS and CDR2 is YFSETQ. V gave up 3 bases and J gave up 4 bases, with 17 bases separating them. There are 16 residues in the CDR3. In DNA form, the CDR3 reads TGCGCCAGCAGCTCATCCGCCGTGGGAGTATACAATGAGCAGTTCTTC. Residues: CASSSSAVGVYNEQFF.

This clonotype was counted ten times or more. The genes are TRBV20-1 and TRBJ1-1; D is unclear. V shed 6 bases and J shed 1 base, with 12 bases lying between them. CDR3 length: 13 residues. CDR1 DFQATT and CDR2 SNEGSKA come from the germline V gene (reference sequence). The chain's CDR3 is CSALRPSNTEAFF. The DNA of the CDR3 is TGCAGTGCCCTACGGCCTTCGAACACTGAAGCTTTCTTT.

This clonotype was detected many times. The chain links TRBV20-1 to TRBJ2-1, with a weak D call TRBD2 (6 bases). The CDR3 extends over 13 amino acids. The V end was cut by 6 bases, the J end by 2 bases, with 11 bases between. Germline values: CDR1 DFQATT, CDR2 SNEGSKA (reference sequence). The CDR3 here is CSALRGTYNEQFF. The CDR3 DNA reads TGCAGTGCCCTTCGGGGGACCTACAATGAGCAGTTCTTC.

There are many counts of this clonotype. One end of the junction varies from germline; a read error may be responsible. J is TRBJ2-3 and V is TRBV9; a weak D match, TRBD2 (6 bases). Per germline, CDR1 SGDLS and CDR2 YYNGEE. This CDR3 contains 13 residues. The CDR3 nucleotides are TGTGTCAGCAGCGGGTCAGGCGCAGATACGCAGTATTTT. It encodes CVSSGSGADTQYF.

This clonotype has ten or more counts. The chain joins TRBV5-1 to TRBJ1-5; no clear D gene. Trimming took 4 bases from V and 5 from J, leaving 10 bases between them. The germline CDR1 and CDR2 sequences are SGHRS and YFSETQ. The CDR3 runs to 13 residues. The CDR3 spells CASSTGDHQPQHF. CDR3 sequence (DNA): TGCGCCAGCAGCACGGGAGACCATCAGCCCCAGCATTTT. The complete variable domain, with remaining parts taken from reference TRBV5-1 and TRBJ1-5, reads KAGVTQTPRYLIKTRGQQVTLSCSPISGHRSVSWYQQTPGQGLQFLFEYFSETQRNKGNFPGRFSGRQFSNSRSEMNVSTLELGDSALYLCASSTGDHQPQHFGDGTRLSIL.

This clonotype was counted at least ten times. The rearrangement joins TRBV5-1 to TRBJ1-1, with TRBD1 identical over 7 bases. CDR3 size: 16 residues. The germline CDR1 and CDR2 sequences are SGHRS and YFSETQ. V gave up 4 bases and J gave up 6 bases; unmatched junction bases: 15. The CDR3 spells CASSPGQGELSAEAFF. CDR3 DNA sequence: TGCGCCAGCAGCCCCGGGCAGGGGGAACTAAGCGCTGAAGCTTTCTTT.

The chain's CDR3 is CSARGQLGELFF. The CDR3 DNA sequence: TGCAGTGCTAGAGGGCAGCTCGGGGAGCTGTTTTTT. The rearrangement uses TRBV20-1 and TRBJ2-2; unclear D gene. V dropped 1 base and J dropped 7 bases, with 7 bases sitting between them. The CDR3 consists of 12 residues. Per the germline V gene, CDR1 is DFQATT and CDR2 is SNEGSKA (reference sequence).

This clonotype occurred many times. The CDR3, as DNA: TGCAGCGCTTTAACAGGGCCTGGGGCCAACGTCCTGACTTTC. Protein: CSALTGPGANVLTF. This chain joins TRBV29-1 and TRBJ2-6; the D gene is possibly TRBD1 (6 bases). The V gene's germline CDR1 is SQVTM and CDR2 ANQGSEA. CDR3 length: 14 residues. V lost 7 bases, J lost 2 bases, and 12 bases lay in between.

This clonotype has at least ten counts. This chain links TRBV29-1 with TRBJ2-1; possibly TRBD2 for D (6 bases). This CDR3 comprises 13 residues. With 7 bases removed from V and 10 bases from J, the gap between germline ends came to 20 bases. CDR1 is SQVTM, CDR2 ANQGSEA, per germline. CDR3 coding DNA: TGCAGCGCGAGCCCGACTAGATCATCGGAGCAGTTCTTC. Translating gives CSASPTRSSEQFF.